The clone carrying this T cell receptor (beta chain) appeared a few times. Its cognate antigen is unknown. This entry is derived from a study of blood T cells in healthy people across ages. The study's findings and limits: Among long-lived donors, naive CD4+ cells were more numerous and diversity higher than in aged donors.

PCR was performed a second time for roughly 7 to 11 cycles using a sample-barcoded 5' primer and a J-beta primer mix. TCRdb processed the 5' RACE reads anew with MiXCR; each CDR3 protein has one entry. The data show over a million distinct CDR3 sequences, around 43% seen once. The source material was blood. This TCR derives from a woman aged 55 to 70 in good health.

In DNA form, the CDR3 reads TGCGCCAGCAGCCAAGGGGTGGGGGCTGGCTACACCTTC. It is translated as CASSQGVGAGYTF. The chain uses TRBV4-1 and TRBJ1-2; tentatively, D is TRBD1 (6 bases). Trimming removed 1 base from V and 7 bases from J, with 10 bases in between. The CDR3 spans 13 residues. Germline V gene sequence: CDR1 MGHRA, CDR2 YSYEKL.